Detailed here is one TCR beta chain. The antigen is unknown. Assay: immunoSEQ multiplex PCR; the TCRdb copy retains only in-frame clones and omits some. The sample lists some 120,000 clones, approximately 83% occurring once. This record belongs to a study of T cell responses to AZD1222 COVID-19 vaccine. Study-wide findings and caveats: The repertoires were collected only after the peak T cell response. Baseline seropositivity occurred in only six AZD1222 recipients. Spike-specific TCR breadth and depth both grew after two AZD1222 doses.

CDR3 length equals 15 residues. Germline V gene data show CDR1 as MGHRA and CDR2 as YSYEKL. J lost 5 bases, V lost 4 bases, and 7 bases had no gene match. This specimen was peripheral blood, taken on day 0 of AZD1222 vaccination. The source is an adult in good health. The chain uses TRBV4-1 and TRBJ1-1, with 10 bases fitting TRBD1. CDR3 sequence: CASSLRPGQGTEAFF. As DNA, the CDR3 is TGCGCCAGCAGCCTACGTCCGGGACAGGGGACTGAAGCTTTCTTT.